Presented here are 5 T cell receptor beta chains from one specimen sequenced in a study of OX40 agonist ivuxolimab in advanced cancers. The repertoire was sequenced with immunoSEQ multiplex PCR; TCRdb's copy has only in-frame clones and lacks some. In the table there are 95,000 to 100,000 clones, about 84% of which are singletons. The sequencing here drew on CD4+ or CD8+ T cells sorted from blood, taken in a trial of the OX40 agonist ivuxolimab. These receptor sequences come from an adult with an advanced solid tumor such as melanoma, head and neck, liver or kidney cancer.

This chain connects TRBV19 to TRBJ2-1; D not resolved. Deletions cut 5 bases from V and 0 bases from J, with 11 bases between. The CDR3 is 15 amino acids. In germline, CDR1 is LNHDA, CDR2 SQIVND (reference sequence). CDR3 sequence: CASSATVSSYNEQFF. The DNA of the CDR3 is TGTGCCAGTAGTGCGACCGTAAGCTCCTACAATGAGCAGTTCTTC. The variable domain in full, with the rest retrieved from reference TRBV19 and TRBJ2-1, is DGGITQSPKYLFRKEGQNVTLSCEQNLNHDAMYWYRQDPGQGLRLIYYSQIVNDFQKGDIAEGYSVSREKKESFPLTVTSAQKNPTAFYLCASSATVSSYNEQFFGPGTRLTVL.

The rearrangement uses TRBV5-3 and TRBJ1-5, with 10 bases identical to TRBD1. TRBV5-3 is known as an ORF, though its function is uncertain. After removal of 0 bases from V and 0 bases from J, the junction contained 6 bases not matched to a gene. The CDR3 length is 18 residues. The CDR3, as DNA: TGTGCCAGAAGCTTGGTGGGACAGGGGACTAATAGCAATCAGCCCCAGCATTTT. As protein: CARSLVGQGTNSNQPQHF.

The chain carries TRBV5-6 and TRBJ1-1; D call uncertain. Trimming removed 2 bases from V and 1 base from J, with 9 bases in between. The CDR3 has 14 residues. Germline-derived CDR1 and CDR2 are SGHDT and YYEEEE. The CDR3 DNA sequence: TGTGCCAGCAGCTTCAGGTCGGAGAACACTGAAGCTTTCTTT. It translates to CASSFRSENTEAFF. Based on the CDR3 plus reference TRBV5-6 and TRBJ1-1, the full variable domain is DAGVTQSPTHLIKTRGQQVTLRCSPKSGHDTVSWYQQALGQGPQFIFQYYEEEERQRGNFPDRFSGHQFPNYSSELNVNALLLGDSALYLCASSFRSENTEAFFGQGTRLTVV.

The CDR3 sequence is CASRAGANEQFF. In nucleotides, the CDR3 is TGTGCCAGCAGGGCGGGGGCGAATGAGCAGTTCTTC. The genes are TRBV2 and TRBJ2-1; perhaps TRBD2 as D (7 bases). The CDR3 extends over 12 amino acids. The germline V gene encodes CDR1 SNHLY and CDR2 FYNNEI. V shed 6 bases and J shed 7 bases, with 10 bases lying between them. Full variable domain (rest looked up from reference TRBV2 and TRBJ2-1): EPEVTQTPSHQVTQMGQEVILRCVPISNHLYFYWYRQILGQKVEFLVSFYNNEISEKSEIFDDQFSVERPDGSNFTLKIRSTKLEDSAMYFCASRAGANEQFFGPGTRLTVL.

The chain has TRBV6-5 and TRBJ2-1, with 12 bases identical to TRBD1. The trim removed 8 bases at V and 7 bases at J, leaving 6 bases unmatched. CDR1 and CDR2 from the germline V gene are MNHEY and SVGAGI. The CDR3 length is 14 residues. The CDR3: CASARDRGRNEQFF. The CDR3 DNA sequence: TGTGCCAGCGCCCGGGACAGGGGGCGAAATGAGCAGTTCTTC.